The T cell receptor (beta chain) described here comes from a study of response to subunit inactivated influenza vaccine. This clonotype has more than one count but fewer than ten. TCRdb analysed the RT-PCR reads with MiXCR anew, one entry per CDR3 protein. The sample shows 150,000 to 200,000 distinct CDR3 sequences, around 12% of them seen only once. V shed 3 bases and J shed 2 bases, with 15 bases lying between them. The length of the CDR3 is 16 residues. CDR1 is MDHEN and CDR2 is SYDVKM in the germline V gene. The same data also went into a second study, on T cells expressing NK-cell markers. Per that paper: Synthesis of TCR beta cDNA relied on 5'RACE template switching carrying UMIs. One of the eight sequenced donors was seronegative, whereas the other seven were HCMV-seropositive. Where a handful of donors were concerned, these clonotypes also led the CD3+CD56-NKG2C+ fraction. Questions lingered over whether expanded NKG2C+ T cell clones were HCMV-specific.

The rearrangement uses TRBV28 and TRBJ2-3; D assignment may be TRBD1 or TRBD2 (5 bases each). Sequences were derived from CD8+ T cells sorted from PBMCs, sampled about 11 days after vaccination. This TCR came from a man aged 50-60 years who received an inactivated influenza vaccine. CDR3 nucleotide sequence: TGTGCCAGCAGTTTTGGGGCCGAGGGGCACACAGATACGCAGTATTTT. Protein: CASSFGAEGHTDTQYF. The full variable domain, completed using reference TRBV28 and TRBJ2-3, is DVKVTQSSRYLVKRTGEKVFLECVQDMDHENMFWYRQDPGLGLRLIYFSYDVKMKEKGDIPEGYSVSREKKERFSLILESASTNQTSMYLCASSFGAEGHTDTQYFGPGTRLTVL.